Listed below are T cell receptor beta chains from one sample, sequenced in a study of OX40 agonist ivuxolimab in advanced cancers. Measured with immunoSEQ multiplex PCR; TCRdb has only the in-frame clones, and not every one. The table shows tens of thousands of clones, with over 75% occurring only once. The sequences come from CD4+ or CD8+ T cells sorted from blood, collected in a trial of the OX40 agonist ivuxolimab. Source of these receptors: an adult with an advanced solid tumor such as melanoma, head and neck, liver or kidney cancer. Both conserved end residues are part of each CDR3. Fields, in order: D gene, J gene, clone size, V gene, CDR3 protein, CDR3 DNA. A D gene is named only where the DNA matches it firmly. A row's size may be missing; if present it is once, few, many or a size class.

D: -
J: TRBJ2-3
size: -
V: TRBV7-2
CDR3: CASSPSYTDTQYF
DNA: TGTGCCAGCAGCCCCTCTTACACAGATACGCAGTATTTT

D: -
J: TRBJ2-5
size: once
V: TRBV2
CDR3: CASRRGAGETQYF
DNA: TGTGCCAGCCGCCGGGGGGCTGGGGAGACCCAGTACTTC

D: TRBD1
J: TRBJ1-2
size: -
V: TRBV7-8
CDR3: CASSLGQGTGYTF
DNA: TGTGCCAGCAGCTTAGGACAGGGTACTGGCTACACCTTC

D: -
J: TRBJ1-3
size: -
V: TRBV5-1
CDR3: CASSLAPGLGNTIYF
DNA: TGCGCCAGCAGCTTGGCCCCGGGGCTTGGAAACACCATATATTTT

D: -
J: TRBJ2-1
size: -
V: TRBV29-1
CDR3: CSAADYSYNEQFF
DNA: TGCAGCGCCGCGGACTATTCCTACAATGAGCAGTTCTTC

D: -
J: TRBJ2-1
size: -
V: TRBV9
CDR3: CASSRTPIISEQFF
DNA: TGTGCCAGCAGCCGCACCCCAATAATTAGTGAGCAGTTCTTC

D: TRBD1
J: TRBJ1-6
size: -
V: TRBV28
CDR3: CASRPDRGYNSPLHF
DNA: TGTGCCAGCAGGCCCGACAGGGGATATAATTCACCCCTCCACTTT

D: TRBD1
J: TRBJ2-3
size: -
V: TRBV7-8
CDR3: CASSFHPGQGGGVGTQYF
DNA: TGTGCCAGCAGCTTCCATCCAGGACAGGGGGGAGGCGTAGGTACGCAGTATTTT

D: TRBD2
J: TRBJ2-1
size: -
V: TRBV7-9
CDR3: CASSLVLREREQFF
DNA: TGTGCCAGCAGCTTAGTTCTGCGGGAGAGAGAGCAGTTCTTC

D: -
J: TRBJ1-2
size: -
V: TRBV28
CDR3: CASSLGFYGYTF
DNA: TGTGCCAGCAGTCTCGGCTTTTATGGCTACACCTTC

D: -
J: TRBJ1-2
size: few
V: TRBV6-1
CDR3: CASSELGYGYTF
DNA: TGTGCCAGCAGTGAATTGGGCTATGGCTACACCTTC

D: TRBD1
J: TRBJ1-5
size: -
V: TRBV28
CDR3: CASRAAGGNQPQHF
DNA: TGTGCCAGCAGAGCCGCAGGGGGGAATCAGCCCCAGCATTTT

D: TRBD1
J: TRBJ2-7
size: -
V: TRBV6-6
CDR3: CASSFSDRGHEQYF
DNA: TGTGCCAGCAGTTTCTCGGACAGGGGGCACGAGCAGTACTTC

D: -
J: TRBJ2-3
size: -
V: TRBV30
CDR3: CAWSGLVGTDTQYF
DNA: TGTGCCTGGAGTGGACTAGTTGGTACAGATACGCAGTATTTT

D: -
J: TRBJ2-5
size: -
V: TRBV30
CDR3: CAWSGPTMEETQYF
DNA: TGTGCCTGGAGTGGACCCACCATGGAAGAGACCCAGTACTTC

D: -
J: TRBJ1-6
size: few
V: TRBV19
CDR3: CASRTGTYHNSPLHF
DNA: TGTGCCAGTAGGACCGGGACGTATCATAATTCACCCCTCCACTTT

D: -
J: TRBJ2-5
size: once
V: TRBV5-4
CDR3: CASSLAGRQREETQYF
DNA: TGTGCCAGCAGCTTGGCCGGGAGACAGAGAGAAGAGACCCAGTACTTC

D: TRBD1
J: TRBJ1-1
size: medium-sized
V: TRBV10-1
CDR3: CAMRTGSRWKMNTEAFF
DNA: TGCGCCATGAGGACAGGGTCGAGGTGGAAAATGAACACTGAAGCTTTCTTT

D: -
J: TRBJ2-7
size: -
V: TRBV7-9
CDR3: CASSLPGPTYEQYF
DNA: TGTGCCAGCAGCTTACCGGGGCCAACCTACGAGCAGTACTTC

D: TRBD2
J: TRBJ2-1
size: once
V: TRBV28
CDR3: CASIRTSGSGGKQFF
DNA: TGTGCCAGCATCAGGACTAGCGGGTCGGGGGGAAAGCAGTTCTTC

D: -
J: TRBJ2-3
size: few
V: TRBV30
CDR3: CAWNPQARSTDTQYF
DNA: TGTGCCTGGAACCCCCAGGCTAGAAGCACAGATACGCAGTATTTT

D: TRBD2
J: TRBJ2-1
size: once
V: TRBV19
CDR3: CASSMRRTSGRRPYNEQFF
DNA: TGTGCCAGTAGTATGCGCCGGACTAGCGGGAGACGACCCTACAATGAGCAGTTCTTC

D: -
J: TRBJ2-5
size: -
V: TRBV10-3
CDR3: CAIRAGTVQETQYF
DNA: TGTGCCATCAGGGCGGGGACAGTCCAAGAGACCCAGTACTTC

D: -
J: TRBJ1-5
size: -
V: TRBV6-1
CDR3: CASRSTRVQPQHF
DNA: TGTGCCAGCAGGTCGACTCGCGTTCAGCCCCAGCATTTT

D: -
J: TRBJ2-1
size: -
V: TRBV6-6
CDR3: CASSLAESSYNEQFF
DNA: TGTGCCAGCAGTTTAGCGGAGAGCTCCTACAATGAGCAGTTCTTC

D: -
J: TRBJ2-1
size: -
V: TRBV5-1
CDR3: CASSPGYRVETYNEQFF
DNA: TGCGCCAGCAGCCCGGGCTACAGGGTTGAAACCTACAATGAGCAGTTCTTC

D: -
J: TRBJ2-2
size: once
V: TRBV9
CDR3: CASSVADTGELFF
DNA: TGTGCCAGCAGCGTAGCGGACACCGGGGAGCTGTTTTTT

D: TRBD2
J: TRBJ2-5
size: -
V: TRBV30
CDR3: CARRTSGGAMTQYF
DNA: TGTGCCCGAAGGACTAGCGGGGGGGCCATGACCCAGTACTTC

D: -
J: TRBJ1-2
size: -
V: TRBV12-1
CDR3: CASSFGHGLYGYTF
DNA: TGTGCCAGCAGCTTTGGGCACGGACTCTATGGCTACACCTTC

D: TRBD1
J: TRBJ1-4
size: -
V: TRBV6-6
CDR3: CASGTGSEKLFF
DNA: TGTGCCAGCGGGACAGGGAGCGAAAAACTGTTTTTT

D: TRBD2
J: TRBJ2-3
size: -
V: TRBV14
CDR3: CASSWGLAGADTQYF
DNA: TGTGCCAGCAGCTGGGGACTAGCGGGAGCTGATACGCAGTATTTT

D: -
J: TRBJ1-5
size: -
V: TRBV28
CDR3: CASGGLNQPQHF
DNA: TGTGCCTCTGGGGGCCTCAATCAGCCCCAGCATTTT

D: -
J: TRBJ1-1
size: -
V: TRBV7-2
CDR3: CASSSATGRAFF
DNA: TGTGCCAGCAGCTCCGCGACAGGCCGAGCTTTCTTT

D: -
J: TRBJ1-2
size: few
V: TRBV4-1
CDR3: CASSQEVTDGGYTF
DNA: TGCGCCAGCAGCCAAGAGGTGACAGATGGTGGCTACACCTTC

D: TRBD2
J: TRBJ2-3
size: once
V: TRBV2
CDR3: CASSEGLAEDTQYF
DNA: TGTGCCAGCAGTGAAGGGCTAGCGGAAGATACGCAGTATTTT

D: TRBD1
J: TRBJ2-4
size: -
V: TRBV28
CDR3: CASSLTGTGKNIQYF
DNA: TGTGCCAGCAGTCTGACCGGGACAGGGAAAAACATTCAGTACTTC

D: TRBD1
J: TRBJ1-6
size: -
V: TRBV30
CDR3: CAWSLGQSSSPLHF
DNA: TGTGCCTGGAGCCTGGGACAGTCTTCTTCACCCCTCCACTTT

D: TRBD2
J: TRBJ2-5
size: -
V: TRBV18
CDR3: CASSPLAGDETQYF
DNA: TGTGCCAGCTCACCACTAGCGGGGGACGAGACCCAGTACTTC

D: -
J: TRBJ2-7
size: -
V: TRBV7-8
CDR3: CASSLGLTSEQYF
DNA: TGTGCCAGCAGCTTAGGGTTGACTAGCGAGCAGTACTTC

D: -
J: TRBJ1-2
size: -
V: TRBV5-1
CDR3: CASSNSPANGYTF
DNA: TGCGCCAGCAGCAACAGCCCGGCGAATGGCTACACCTTC

D: TRBD2
J: TRBJ2-1
size: -
V: TRBV19
CDR3: CASSIAGGPLNEQFF
DNA: TGTGCCAGTAGTATAGCGGGAGGGCCCCTCAATGAGCAGTTCTTC

D: -
J: TRBJ2-3
size: once
V: TRBV19
CDR3: CASSRGTDTQYF
DNA: TGTGCCAGCAGTAGGGGCACAGATACGCAGTATTTT

D: TRBD1
J: TRBJ1-2
size: -
V: TRBV29-1
CDR3: CSVVDRVYGYTF
DNA: TGCAGCGTTGTCGACAGGGTCTATGGCTACACCTTC

D: TRBD1
J: TRBJ2-6
size: -
V: TRBV19
CDR3: CASSDRNGANVLTF
DNA: TGTGCCAGTTCGGACAGGAATGGGGCCAACGTCCTGACTTTC

D: -
J: TRBJ1-4
size: -
V: TRBV30
CDR3: CAWVGKAGREKLFF
DNA: TGTGCCTGGGTGGGAAAGGCAGGGAGAGAAAAACTGTTTTTT

D: TRBD2
J: TRBJ2-5
size: -
V: TRBV5-1
CDR3: CASSLDWTSGGRYQETQYF
DNA: TGCGCCAGCAGCTTGGATTGGACTAGCGGGGGCCGTTACCAAGAGACCCAGTACTTC

D: -
J: TRBJ1-5
size: -
V: TRBV6-1
CDR3: CASRKGGPRNQPQHF
DNA: TGTGCCAGCAGAAAGGGGGGACCTCGCAATCAGCCCCAGCATTTT

D: TRBD1
J: TRBJ1-2
size: -
V: TRBV14
CDR3: CASSPQTGDYGYTF
DNA: TGTGCCAGCAGCCCGCAGACAGGGGACTATGGCTACACCTTC

D: -
J: TRBJ2-3
size: -
V: TRBV27
CDR3: CASSTLQGLTQYF
DNA: TGTGCCAGCAGTACGTTGCAGGGGTTGACGCAGTATTTT

D: -
J: TRBJ1-4
size: -
V: TRBV28
CDR3: CASNFDLTNEKLFF
DNA: TGTGCCAGCAACTTTGACCTAACTAATGAAAAACTGTTTTTT

D: TRBD1
J: TRBJ2-7
size: -
V: TRBV10-3
CDR3: CAISEQQGSEQYF
DNA: TGTGCCATCAGTGAACAACAGGGGTCCGAGCAGTACTTC

D: TRBD1
J: TRBJ1-2
size: -
V: TRBV28
CDR3: CASYRGIYGYTF
DNA: TGTGCCAGTTACAGGGGGATCTATGGCTACACCTTC

D: -
J: TRBJ2-7
size: once
V: TRBV7-2
CDR3: CASSLIRGTYEQYF
DNA: TGTGCCAGCAGCTTAATCCGCGGGACCTACGAGCAGTACTTC

D: -
J: TRBJ2-5
size: -
V: TRBV9
CDR3: CASSFGQLETQYF
DNA: TGTGCCAGCAGCTTCGGACAGCTAGAGACCCAGTACTTC

D: -
J: TRBJ1-3
size: few
V: TRBV7-2
CDR3: CASSLASQWGGNTIYF
DNA: TGTGCCAGCAGCTTAGCGTCGCAGTGGGGTGGAAACACCATATATTTT

D: TRBD1
J: TRBJ2-7
size: -
V: TRBV27
CDR3: CASSSSRGKDEQYF
DNA: TGTGCCAGCAGTTCATCCAGGGGGAAGGACGAGCAGTACTTC

D: TRBD1
J: TRBJ1-2
size: -
V: TRBV6-5
CDR3: CASRTLGRDRGYTF
DNA: TGTGCCAGCAGGACCCTGGGGCGGGACAGGGGCTACACCTTC

D: TRBD2
J: TRBJ2-7
size: -
V: TRBV5-4
CDR3: CASSPRTSGTYEQYF
DNA: TGTGCCAGCAGCCCGAGGACTAGCGGGACCTACGAGCAGTACTTC

D: -
J: TRBJ1-1
size: -
V: TRBV7-3
CDR3: CASGMTGYTEAFF
DNA: TGTGCCAGCGGTATGACGGGGTACACTGAAGCTTTCTTT